This is a list of T cell receptor beta chains from one sample in a study of blood T cells in healthy people across ages. TCRdb reprocessed the 5' RACE reads with MiXCR, giving one entry per CDR3 protein. The sample shows 1.2 million to 1.5 million distinct CDR3 sequences, 55% to 75% of them seen only once. Sequencing input: blood. The source of these receptors is a man younger than 35 in good health. The CDR3 runs from the conserved cysteine through the conserved F or W. A D gene is named only where the DNA matches it firmly. Clone size appears in some rows only: once, few, many, or a class for an expanded clone.

V	D	size	J	CDR3	DNA
TRBV5-1	TRBD1	.	TRBJ2-3	CASSFQGAQDTQYF	TGCGCCAGCAGCTTCCAGGGGGCGCAGGATACGCAGTATTTT
TRBV6-4	.	many	TRBJ2-2	CASSDAIAGGELFF	TGTGCCAGCAGTGACGCGATAGCCGGCGGGGAGCTGTTTTTT
TRBV5-4	TRBD2	.	TRBJ2-3	CASSLLLAGGPKDTQYF	TGTGCCAGCAGCTTGTTGCTAGCGGGGGGGCCGAAAGATACGCAGTATTTT
TRBV4-2	.	.	TRBJ2-1	CASSPSSGHNEQFF	TGTGCCAGCAGCCCGTCGTCAGGGCACAATGAGCAGTTCTTC
TRBV29-1	.	few	TRBJ2-5	CSVVGGEETQYF	TGCAGCGTTGTAGGCGGAGAAGAGACCCAGTACTTC
TRBV28	TRBD2	.	TRBJ2-1	CASQGLAGAFSYNEQFF	TGTGCCAGCCAGGGACTAGCGGGGGCCTTCTCCTACAATGAGCAGTTCTTC
TRBV6-5	.	.	TRBJ2-5	CASSSTASNEQYF	TGTGCCAGCAGTTCGACCGCCTCCAATGAGCAGTACTTC
TRBV29-1	.	.	TRBJ2-1	CSVEGGYGNEQFF	TGCAGCGTTGAAGGGGGTTATGGCAATGAGCAGTTCTTC
TRBV12-3/TRBV12-4	.	.	TRBJ2-1	CASIGTYNEQFF	TGTGCCAGCATCGGAACCTACAATGAGCAGTTCTTC
TRBV4-1	.	many	TRBJ2-7	CASSQGNFYEQYF	TGTGCCAGCAGCCAAGGGAATTTCTACGAGCAGTACTTC
TRBV10-3	TRBD1	few	TRBJ2-7	CAISDLTGDEQYF	TGTGCCATCAGTGATTTGACAGGGGACGAGCAGTACTTC
TRBV7-9	.	.	TRBJ2-1	CASRSDYNNEQFF	TGTGCCAGCAGATCCGACTATAACAATGAGCAGTTCTTC
TRBV4-1	TRBD2	.	TRBJ2-7	CASSLPGGPQGEQYF	TGCGCCAGCAGCCTTCCGGGAGGGCCCCAAGGTGAGCAGTACTTC
TRBV29-1	TRBD1	.	TRBJ2-1	CSGRQGYNEQFF	TGCAGCGGCAGACAGGGGTACAATGAGCAGTTCTTC
TRBV18	.	.	TRBJ1-2	CASSPSREANYGYTF	TGTGCCAGCTCACCAAGTCGTGAAGCTAACTATGGCTACACCTTC
TRBV5-1	.	.	TRBJ1-6	CASSWGPQGVNSPLHF	TGCGCCAGCAGCTGGGGTCCACAGGGTGTTAATTCACCCCTCCACTTT
TRBV27	TRBD2	few	TRBJ2-3	CASSLFGTSGTDTQYF	TGTGCCAGCAGTTTATTTGGGACTAGCGGCACAGATACGCAGTATTTT